This T cell receptor (beta chain) was sequenced during a study of blood T cell repertoires in COVID-19. The CDR3 covers 12 residues. V lost 5 bases and J lost 11, with 13 bases in between. The V gene's germline CDR1 is MNHEY and CDR2 SMNVEV (reference sequence). Data came from immunoSEQ multiplex PCR; TCRdb stores just in-frame clones and leaves some out. The data contain around 250,000 clones, around 80% of them singletons. This clone was recorded once. This chain links TRBV27 with TRBJ1-5; a possible D gene is TRBD1 (5 bases). The material sequenced was PBMCs or T cells enriched from blood (not recorded which). The sequence derives from a man aged 25 to 40 with acute COVID-19. CDR3 in DNA: TGTGCCAGCAGTCCCGGGGGAAAAGCCCAGCATTTT. This gives the protein CASSPGGKAQHF.